This TCR beta chain was observed in a study of shared T cell receptors in the human thymus. The method was immunoSEQ multiplex PCR; TCRdb's version includes in-frame clones alone and lacks a portion of them. The sample carries around 730,000 clones, approximately 85% recorded once. Per germline, CDR1 SQVTM and CDR2 ANQGSEA. This CDR3 has 14 amino acids. Trimming at V came to 1 base and at J to 5 bases, leaving 6 bases not matched to a gene. This sample was also put to use in a study of human thymus T cells. From that study: The source of the thymus tissue was resections taken during corrective heart surgery. V and J gene usage appeared biased in thymic and blood repertoires.

The gene calls are TRBV29-1 and TRBJ1-1, with 8 bases matching TRBD1. This sequence originates from a girl in the first two years of life with a congenital heart defect. Sequenced: thymocytes. The CDR3 DNA is TGCAGCGTTGAAGGGACAGGGCTTGGGACTGAAGCTTTCTTT. Protein product: CSVEGTGLGTEAFF. Filled out from reference TRBV29-1 and TRBJ1-1, the complete variable domain reads SAVISQKPSRDICQRGTSLTIQCQVDSQVTMMFWYRQQPGQSLTLIATANQGSEATYESGFVIDKFPISRPNLTFSTLTVSNMSPEDSSIYLCSVEGTGLGTEAFFGQGTRLTVV.